This TCR beta chain was observed in a study of cytomegalovirus exposure and HLA in healthy donors. Germline values: CDR1 SQVTM, CDR2 ANQGSEA. The CDR3 consists of 14 residues. V was pared by 6 bases and J by 8 bases, with 20 bases between. Vbeta (60) and Jbeta (13) primers were used in the PCR. Here immunoSEQ multiplex PCR was the method, and the copy in TCRdb shows in-frame clones only, minus some. The sample has roughly 190,000 clones; the top ten hold less than 0.95%. This chain joins TRBV29-1 and TRBJ2-1; D may be TRBD1 (5 bases). The receptor was isolated from a woman aged 18-29 years in good health and CMV-seropositive. Sequences were obtained from PBMCs. The CDR3: CSVTRESLGDEQFF. CDR3 nucleotide sequence: TGCAGCGTCACCAGGGAATCCCTTGGGGATGAGCAGTTCTTC.